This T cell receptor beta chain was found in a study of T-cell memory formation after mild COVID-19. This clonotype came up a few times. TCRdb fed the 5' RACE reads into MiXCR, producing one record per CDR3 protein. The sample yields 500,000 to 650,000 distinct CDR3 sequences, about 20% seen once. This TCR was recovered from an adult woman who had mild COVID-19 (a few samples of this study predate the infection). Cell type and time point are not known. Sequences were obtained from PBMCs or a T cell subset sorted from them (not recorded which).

The DNA of the CDR3 is TGTGCCAGCAGTTTACGACAGGGTGAGGTTTCCCAGCATTTT. Encoded protein: CASSLRQGEVSQHF. The genes are TRBV27 and TRBJ1-5; 7 positions agree with TRBD1. Germline loops: CDR1 MNHEY, CDR2 SMNVEV (reference sequence). V shed 2 bases, J shed 11 bases, and the junction held 9 bases outside the gene matches. The CDR3 has 14 residues.